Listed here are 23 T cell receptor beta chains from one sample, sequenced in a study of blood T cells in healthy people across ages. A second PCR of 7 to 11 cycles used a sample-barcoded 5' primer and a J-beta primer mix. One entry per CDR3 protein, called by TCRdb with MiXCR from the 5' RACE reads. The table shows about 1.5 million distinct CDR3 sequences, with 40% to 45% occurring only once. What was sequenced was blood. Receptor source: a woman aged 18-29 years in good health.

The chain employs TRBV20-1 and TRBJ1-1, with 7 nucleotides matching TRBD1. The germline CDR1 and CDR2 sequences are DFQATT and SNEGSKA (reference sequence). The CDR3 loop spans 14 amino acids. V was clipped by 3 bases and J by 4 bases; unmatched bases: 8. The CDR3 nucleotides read TGCAGTGCTAGGGGTAACAGGGGAACCACTGAAGCTTTCTTT. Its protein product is CSARGNRGTTEAFF.

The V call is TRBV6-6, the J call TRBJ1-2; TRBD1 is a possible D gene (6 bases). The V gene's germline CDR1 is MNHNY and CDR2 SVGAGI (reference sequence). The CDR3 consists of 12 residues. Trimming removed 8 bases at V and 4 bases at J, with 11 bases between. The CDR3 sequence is CASDGTPYGYTF. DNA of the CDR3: TGTGCCAGCGACGGGACACCCTATGGCTACACCTTC.

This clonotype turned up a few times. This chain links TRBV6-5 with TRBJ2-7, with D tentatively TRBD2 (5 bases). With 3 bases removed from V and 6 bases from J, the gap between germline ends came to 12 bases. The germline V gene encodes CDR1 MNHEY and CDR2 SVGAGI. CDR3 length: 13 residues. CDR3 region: CASSYDGIAEQYF. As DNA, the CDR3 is TGTGCCAGCAGTTATGACGGGATCGCCGAGCAGTACTTC.

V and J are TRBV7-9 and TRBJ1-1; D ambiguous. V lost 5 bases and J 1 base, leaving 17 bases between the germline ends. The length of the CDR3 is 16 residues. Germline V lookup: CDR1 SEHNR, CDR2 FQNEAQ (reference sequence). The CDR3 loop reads CASSPLLDRPNTEAFF. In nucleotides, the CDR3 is TGTGCCAGCAGCCCCCTCCTCGACCGCCCGAACACTGAAGCTTTCTTT.

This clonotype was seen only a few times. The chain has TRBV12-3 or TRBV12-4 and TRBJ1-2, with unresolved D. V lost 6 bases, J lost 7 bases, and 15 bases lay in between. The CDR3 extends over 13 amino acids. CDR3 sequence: CASSLWADGGYTF. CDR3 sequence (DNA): TGTGCCAGCAGCCTTTGGGCAGACGGTGGCTACACCTTC.

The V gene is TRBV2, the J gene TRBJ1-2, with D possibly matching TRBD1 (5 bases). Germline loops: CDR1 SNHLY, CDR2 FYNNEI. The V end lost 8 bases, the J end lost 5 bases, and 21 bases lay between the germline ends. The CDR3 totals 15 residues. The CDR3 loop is CASFREVTGGYGYTF. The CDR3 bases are TGTGCCAGCTTCCGAGAGGTCACAGGCGGTTATGGCTACACCTTC.

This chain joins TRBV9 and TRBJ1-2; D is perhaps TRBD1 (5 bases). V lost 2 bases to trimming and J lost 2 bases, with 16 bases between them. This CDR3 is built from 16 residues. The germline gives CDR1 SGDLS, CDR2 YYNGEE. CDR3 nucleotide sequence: TGTGCCAGCAGCGTCGACCCGGGACCCACAAACTATGGCTACACCTTC. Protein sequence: CASSVDPGPTNYGYTF. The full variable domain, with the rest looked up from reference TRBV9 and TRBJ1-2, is DSGVTQTPKHLITATGQRVTLRCSPRSGDLSVYWYQQSLDQGLQFLIQYYNGEERAKGNILERFSAQQFPDLHSELNLSSLELGDSALYFCASSVDPGPTNYGYTFGSGTRLTVV.

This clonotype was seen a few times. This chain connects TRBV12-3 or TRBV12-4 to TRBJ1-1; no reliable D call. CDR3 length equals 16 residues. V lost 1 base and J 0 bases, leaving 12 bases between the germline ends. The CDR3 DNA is TGTGCCAGCAGTTTAGGGGCCGGACTCATGAACACTGAAGCTTTCTTT. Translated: CASSLGAGLMNTEAFF.

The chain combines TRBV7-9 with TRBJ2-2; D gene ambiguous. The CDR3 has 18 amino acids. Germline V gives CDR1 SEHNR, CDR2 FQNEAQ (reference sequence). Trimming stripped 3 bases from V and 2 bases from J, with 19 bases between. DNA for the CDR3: TGTGCCAGCAGCTTCAACCGAAGGAGAGACCGAAACACCGGGGAGCTGTTTTTT. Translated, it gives CASSFNRRRDRNTGELFF.

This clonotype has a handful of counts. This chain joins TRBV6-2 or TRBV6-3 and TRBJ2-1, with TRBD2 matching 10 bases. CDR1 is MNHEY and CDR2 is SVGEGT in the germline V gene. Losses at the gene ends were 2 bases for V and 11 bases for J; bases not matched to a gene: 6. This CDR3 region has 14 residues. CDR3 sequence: CASSYRLAGGQQFF. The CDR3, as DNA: TGTGCCAGCAGTTACAGGTTAGCGGGGGGCCAGCAGTTCTTC.

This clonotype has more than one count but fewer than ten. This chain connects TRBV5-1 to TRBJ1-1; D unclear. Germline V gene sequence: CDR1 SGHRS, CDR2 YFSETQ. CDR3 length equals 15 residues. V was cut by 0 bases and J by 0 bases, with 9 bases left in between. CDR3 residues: CASSLGRFMNTEAFF. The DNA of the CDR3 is TGCGCCAGCAGCTTGGGACGGTTCATGAACACTGAAGCTTTCTTT.

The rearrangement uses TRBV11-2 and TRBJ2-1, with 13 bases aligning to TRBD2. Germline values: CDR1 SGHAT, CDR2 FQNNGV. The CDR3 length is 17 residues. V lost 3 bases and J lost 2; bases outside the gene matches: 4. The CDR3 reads CASSFTLAGGPYNEQFF. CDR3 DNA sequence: TGTGCCAGCAGCTTTACACTAGCGGGGGGGCCCTACAATGAGCAGTTCTTC.

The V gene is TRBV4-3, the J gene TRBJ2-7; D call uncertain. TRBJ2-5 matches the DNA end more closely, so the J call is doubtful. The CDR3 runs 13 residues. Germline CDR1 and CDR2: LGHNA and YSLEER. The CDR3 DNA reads TGCGCCAGCAGCCAAGATCCTATGGAGACCCAGTACTTC. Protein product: CASSQDPMETQYF.

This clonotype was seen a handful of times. The CDR3 nucleotides read TGTGCCAGCAGCTTAGGTCCAGTGAGCTCTGGGGCCAACGTCCTGACTTTC. Its translation is CASSLGPVSSGANVLTF. The chain joins TRBV7-8 to TRBJ2-6, with D unresolved. From germline, CDR1 is SGHVS and CDR2 FQNEAQ. The CDR3 is 17 amino acids. V shed 1 base and J shed 0 bases, with 10 bases lying between them.

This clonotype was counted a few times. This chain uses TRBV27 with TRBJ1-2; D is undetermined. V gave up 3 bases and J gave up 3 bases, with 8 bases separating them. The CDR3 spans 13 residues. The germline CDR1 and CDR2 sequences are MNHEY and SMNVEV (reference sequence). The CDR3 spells CASSFSLDYGYTF. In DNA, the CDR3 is TGTGCCAGCAGTTTCTCCCTGGACTATGGCTACACCTTC.

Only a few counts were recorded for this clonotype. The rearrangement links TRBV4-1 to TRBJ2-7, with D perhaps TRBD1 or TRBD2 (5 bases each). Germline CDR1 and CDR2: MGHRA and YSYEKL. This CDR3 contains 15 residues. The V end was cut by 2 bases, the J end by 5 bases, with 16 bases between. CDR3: CASSQSRIGAHEQYF. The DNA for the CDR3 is TGCGCCAGCAGCCAATCCCGAATCGGGGCCCACGAGCAGTACTTC.

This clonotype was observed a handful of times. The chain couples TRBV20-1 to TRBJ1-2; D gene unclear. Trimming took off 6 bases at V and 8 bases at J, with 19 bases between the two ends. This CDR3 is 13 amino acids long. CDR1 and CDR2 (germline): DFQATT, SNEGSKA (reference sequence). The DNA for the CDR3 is TGCAGTGCCCCTCGGACTGGAGCGGGAGGCTACACCTTC. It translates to CSAPRTGAGGYTF.

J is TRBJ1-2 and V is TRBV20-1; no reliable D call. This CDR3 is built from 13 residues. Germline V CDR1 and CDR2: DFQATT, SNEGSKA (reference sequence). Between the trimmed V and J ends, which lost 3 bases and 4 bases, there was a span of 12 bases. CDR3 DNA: TGCAGTGCTAGGTCCCCCCAGAGCTATGGCTACACCTTC. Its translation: CSARSPQSYGYTF.

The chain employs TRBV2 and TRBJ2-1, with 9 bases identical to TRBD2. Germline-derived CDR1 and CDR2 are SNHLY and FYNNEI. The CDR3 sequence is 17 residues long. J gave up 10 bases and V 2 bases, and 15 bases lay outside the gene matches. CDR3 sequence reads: CASSEFNSGRTRYEQFF. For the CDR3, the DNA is TGTGCCAGCAGTGAATTTAATAGCGGGAGAACCAGATACGAGCAGTTCTTC.

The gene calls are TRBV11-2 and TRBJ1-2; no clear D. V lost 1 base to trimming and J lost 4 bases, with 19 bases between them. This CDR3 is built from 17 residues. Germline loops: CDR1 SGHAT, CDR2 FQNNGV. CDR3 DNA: TGTGCCAGCAGCTTAGTTCCTCCCCCAGGTCTGATCTATGGCTACACCTTC. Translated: CASSLVPPPGLIYGYTF.

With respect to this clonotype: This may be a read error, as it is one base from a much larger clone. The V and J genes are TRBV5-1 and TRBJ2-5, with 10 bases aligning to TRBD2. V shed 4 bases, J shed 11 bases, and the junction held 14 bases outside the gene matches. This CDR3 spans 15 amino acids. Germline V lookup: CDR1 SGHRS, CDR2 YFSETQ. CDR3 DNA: TGCGCCAGCAGCATTAGCGGGGGGTTTTACAATGAGCAGTACTTC. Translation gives CASSISGGFYNEQYF.

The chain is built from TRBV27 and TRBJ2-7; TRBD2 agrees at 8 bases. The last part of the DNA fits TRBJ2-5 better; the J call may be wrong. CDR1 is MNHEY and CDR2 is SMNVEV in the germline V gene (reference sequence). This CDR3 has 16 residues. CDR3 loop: CASSWGAGAGVETQYF. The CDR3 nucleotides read TGTGCCAGCAGTTGGGGCGCAGGAGCGGGAGTGGAGACCCAGTACTTC.

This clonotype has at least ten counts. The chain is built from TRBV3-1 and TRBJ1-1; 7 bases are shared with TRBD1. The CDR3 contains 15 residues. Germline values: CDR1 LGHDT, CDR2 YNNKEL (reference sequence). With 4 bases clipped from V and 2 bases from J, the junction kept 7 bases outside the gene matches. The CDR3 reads CASSPVDRANTEAFF. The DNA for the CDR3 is TGTGCCAGCAGCCCTGTTGACAGGGCAAACACTGAAGCTTTCTTT.